The 21 T cell receptor beta chains reported below all come from one sample, sequenced in a study of cytomegalovirus exposure and HLA in healthy donors. Both 60 Vbeta primers and 13 Jbeta primers went into the PCR. Only in-frame clones appear in the TCRdb table, and some are missing; sequencing was by immunoSEQ multiplex PCR. The sample records about 200,000 clones, around 80% being singletons. Input material: PBMCs. All receptors derive from a male donor in good health and CMV-seronegative.

The chain has TRBV6-5 and TRBJ1-1; D perhaps matches TRBD1 (6 bases). The CDR3 totals 15 residues. Deletions cut 6 bases from V and 5 bases from J, with 19 bases between. The V gene's germline CDR1 is MNHEY and CDR2 SVGAGI. The DNA for the CDR3 is TGTGCCAGCAGCCCCTTCGGGGGGGCGCAAACTGAAGCTTTCTTT. Its protein is CASSPFGGAQTEAFF.

This clone was seen a few times. Other DNA variants within this sample encode the same CDR3. This chain uses TRBV19 with TRBJ1-1; the D is unclear. From germline, CDR1 is LNHDA and CDR2 SQIVND (reference sequence). With 9 bases removed from V and 7 bases from J, the gap between germline ends came to 12 bases. CDR3 length equals 11 residues. The chain's CDR3 is CASRLTDEAFF. CDR3 nucleotides: TGTGCCAGCAGATTAACAGATGAAGCTTTCTTT.

J is TRBJ2-1 and V is TRBV7-9, with a weak D call TRBD2 (5 bases). This CDR3 region has 12 residues. Germline lookup yields CDR1 SEHNR and CDR2 FQNEAQ (reference sequence). Trimming took 0 bases from V and 10 from J, leaving 7 bases between them. For the CDR3, the DNA is TGTGCCAGCAGCTTAGCCGCGGGCGAGCAGTTCTTC. Translated: CASSLAAGEQFF.

Comments on this clone: At one boundary the junction diverges from the germline segment, which might be a read error. V gene TRBV7-9 combines with J gene TRBJ2-2; 11 nucleotides agree with TRBD2. This CDR3 has 17 residues. CDR1 is SEHNR and CDR2 is FQNEAQ in the germline V gene (reference sequence). The CDR3 spells CSSSLGGLAGNTGELFF. In nucleotides, the CDR3 is TGTTCCAGCAGCTTAGGCGGACTAGCGGGGAACACCGGGGAGCTGTTTTTT.

The V and J genes are TRBV5-1 and TRBJ2-5, with 9 bases identical to TRBD1. CDR1 is SGHRS and CDR2 is YFSETQ in the germline V gene. After removal of 7 bases from V and 4 bases from J, the junction contained 14 bases not matched to a gene. The CDR3 has 16 amino acids. As DNA, the CDR3 is TGCGCCAGCTCCCTCGAGGGAGGACAGGGGCTAGAGACCCAGTACTTC. Its translation is CASSLEGGQGLETQYF. The full variable domain, with the rest looked up from reference TRBV5-1 and TRBJ2-5, is KAGVTQTPRYLIKTRGQQVTLSCSPISGHRSVSWYQQTPGQGLQFLFEYFSETQRNKGNFPGRFSGRQFSNSRSEMNVSTLELGDSALYLCASSLEGGQGLETQYFGPGTRLLVL.

V gene TRBV5-6 combines with J gene TRBJ2-2, with 11 bases matching TRBD1. Trimming cost V 3 bases and J 4 bases; bases outside gene matches: 14. CDR3 length: 19 residues. Germline V gives CDR1 SGHDT, CDR2 YYEEEE. The chain's CDR3 is CASSSRPTWTGGRTGELFF. DNA of the CDR3: TGTGCCAGCAGCTCTCGACCTACTTGGACAGGGGGCCGCACCGGGGAGCTGTTTTTT.

The chain has TRBV5-1 and TRBJ2-7, with a weak D call TRBD1 (6 bases). CDR1 SGHRS and CDR2 YFSETQ come from the germline V gene. Trimming shortened V by 4 bases and J by 2 bases, and 13 bases separated the two germline ends. This CDR3 is built from 14 residues. This CDR3 reads CASSTDSFPYEQYF. CDR3 nucleotides: TGCGCCAGCAGCACGGACAGTTTCCCCTACGAGCAGTACTTC.

This chain connects TRBV7-3 to TRBJ2-3, with TRBD2 matching over 7 bases. The CDR3 runs 13 residues. Per germline, CDR1 SGHTA and CDR2 FQGTGA. The V gene end was trimmed by 5 bases and the J gene end by 10 bases; junction bases not matched to a gene: 9. The chain's CDR3 is CASSTQTGGAQYF. In DNA form, the CDR3 reads TGTGCCAGCAGCACACAGACGGGGGGTGCGCAGTATTTT.

The genes are TRBV28 and TRBJ1-3; TRBD1 matches at 7 bases. In germline, CDR1 is MDHEN, CDR2 SYDVKM. V shed 3 bases, J shed 4 bases, and the junction held 6 bases outside the gene matches. The CDR3 spans 15 residues. CDR3 bases: TGTGCCAGCAGTTTGGTGGGGACAGCCGGAAACACCATATATTTT. It yields the protein CASSLVGTAGNTIYF.

The rearrangement uses TRBV29-1 and TRBJ2-3, with 8 positions matching TRBD2. V gave up 1 base and J gave up 6 bases; unmatched junction bases: 6. The CDR3 has 14 amino acids. Germline V gene lookup returns CDR1 SQVTM and CDR2 ANQGSEA. CDR3: CSVEGGRTFDTQYF. CDR3 nucleotides: TGCAGCGTTGAAGGCGGGAGGACTTTCGATACGCAGTATTTT.

The chain joins TRBV19 to TRBJ2-3; 13 bases are shared with TRBD2. The trim removed 5 bases at V and 5 bases at J, leaving 10 bases unmatched. This CDR3 is built from 17 residues. CDR1 and CDR2 from the germline V gene are LNHDA and SQIVND (reference sequence). CDR3 DNA: TGTGCCAGTAGTTTAGGACTAGCGGGAGTCGCGCTAGATACGCAGTATTTT. This encodes CASSLGLAGVALDTQYF.

V usage is TRBV4-2 and J usage is TRBJ2-6, with a possible D match to TRBD2 (6 bases). Germline values: CDR1 LGHNA, CDR2 YNFKEQ. The CDR3 is 21 amino acids. Trimming removed 0 bases from V and 1 base from J, with 22 bases in between. CDR3 in DNA: TGTGCCAGCAGCCAAGACAGAGGGTGGGGGGTACAAAGATCTGGGGCCAACGTCCTGACTTTC. Its translation: CASSQDRGWGVQRSGANVLTF.

The rearrangement joins TRBV6-1 to TRBJ2-5, with 7 positions matching TRBD1. CDR3 size: 13 residues. The V and J ends lost 10 bases and 1 base, in that order; junction bases with no gene match: 6. Germline loops: CDR1 MNHNS, CDR2 SASEGT. Written as DNA, the CDR3 is TGTGCCACATCATCAGGGGGCCAAGAGACCCAGTACTTC. It specifies CATSSGGQETQYF.

The V gene is TRBV29-1, the J gene TRBJ1-3; 7 nucleotides agree with TRBD1. The CDR3 length is 14 residues. Trimming at V came to 7 bases and at J to 0 bases, leaving 6 bases not matched to a gene. CDR1 and CDR2 from the germline V gene are SQVTM and ANQGSEA. The CDR3 protein is CSARDRSSGNTIYF. In nucleotides, the CDR3 is TGCAGCGCGCGGGACAGAAGCTCTGGAAACACCATATATTTT.

V usage is TRBV19 and J usage is TRBJ2-3; tentative D call: TRBD1 (5 bases). CDR1 is LNHDA, CDR2 SQIVND, per germline (reference sequence). V was cut by 7 bases and J by 6 bases, with 14 bases left in between. This CDR3 spans 13 amino acids. The CDR3 is CASTQGLWDTQYF. The CDR3 region has the DNA TGTGCCAGTACCCAGGGCCTCTGGGATACGCAGTATTTT.

This clone appeared a few times. This chain joins TRBV5-4 and TRBJ2-5; 10 nucleotides align to TRBD1. The CDR3 covers 14 residues. In germline, CDR1 is SGHNT, CDR2 YYREEE (reference sequence). V shed 4 bases, J shed 3 bases, and the junction held 3 bases outside the gene matches. The CDR3 spells CASSPGTGEETQYF. The CDR3 DNA sequence: TGTGCCAGCAGCCCCGGGACAGGGGAAGAGACCCAGTACTTC.

The chain uses TRBV5-3 and TRBJ1-1; 8 positions match TRBD1. TRBV5-3 is assigned to the ORF class and has an uncertain function. The CDR3 has 18 residues. The trim removed 2 bases at V and 3 bases at J, leaving 15 bases unmatched. CDR3 nucleotides: TGTGCCAGAAGCTTACTGCCTCGGGACAGGCCTCTCCACACTGAAGCTTTCTTT. Translation gives CARSLLPRDRPLHTEAFF.

The J gene is TRBJ2-7, the V gene TRBV4-1; D possibly corresponds to TRBD1 (5 bases). This CDR3 contains 17 residues. V was shortened by 0 bases and J by 2 bases, with 17 bases between the two germline ends. From germline, CDR1 is MGHRA and CDR2 YSYEKL. Here the CDR3 reads CASSQDTGQGVTYEQYF. For the CDR3, the DNA is TGCGCCAGCAGCCAAGATACAGGCCAGGGCGTAACCTACGAGCAGTACTTC.

The CDR3 nucleotides are TGCGCCAGCAGCCAGGTTGGCGCCGCGGGCGGCTACGAGCAGTACTTC. This encodes CASSQVGAAGGYEQYF. The rearrangement uses TRBV5-1 and TRBJ2-7; D is possibly TRBD2 (5 bases). CDR1 and CDR2 (germline): SGHRS, YFSETQ. Trimming stripped 4 bases from V and 3 bases from J, with 20 bases between. The CDR3 length is 16 residues. The variable domain in full, completed from reference TRBV5-1 and TRBJ2-7, reads KAGVTQTPRYLIKTRGQQVTLSCSPISGHRSVSWYQQTPGQGLQFLFEYFSETQRNKGNFPGRFSGRQFSNSRSEMNVSTLELGDSALYLCASSQVGAAGGYEQYFGPGTRLTVT.

This chain links TRBV15 with TRBJ2-7; 7 bases are a match to TRBD1. Germline-derived CDR1 and CDR2 are LNHNV and YYDKDF (reference sequence). V lost 0 bases and J lost 6; bases outside the gene matches: 11. The CDR3 length is 16 residues. DNA for the CDR3: TGTGCCACCAGCAGAGATAACGGACCGTCAGGGGGCGAGCAGTACTTC. It codes for CATSRDNGPSGGEQYF.

The V call is TRBV4-1, the J call TRBJ2-7, with TRBD2 as a possible D gene (6 bases). Per the germline V gene, CDR1 is MGHRA and CDR2 is YSYEKL. The CDR3 totals 14 residues. The V end was cut by 0 bases, the J end by 6 bases, with 12 bases between. DNA of the CDR3: TGCGCCAGCAGCCAAGAAGGATCCGGGGGCGAGCAGTACTTC. It specifies CASSQEGSGGEQYF.